Each of the 12 T cell receptor beta chains below was sequenced from the same sample in a study of blood T cell repertoires in COVID-19. Only in-frame clones appear in the TCRdb table, and some are missing; sequencing was by immunoSEQ multiplex PCR. This table has about 230,000 clones, 80% to 85% appearing once. Material: peripheral blood. These TCRs come from a man between 50 and 59 years old with active or convalescent COVID-19.

The genes are TRBV7-3 and TRBJ2-1, with 8 bases aligning to TRBD2. The ends lost 4 bases at V and 8 bases at J; junction bases unmatched: 4. CDR1 SGHTA and CDR2 FQGTGA come from the germline V gene. This CDR3 region has 13 residues. The CDR3 DNA reads TGTGCCAGCAGCTCAACGCGGGGGGATGAGCAGTTCTTC. It specifies CASSSTRGDEQFF. Full variable domain (outside the CDR3, taken from reference TRBV7-3 and TRBJ2-1): GAGVSQTPSNKVTEKGKYVELRCDPISGHTALYWYRQSLGQGPEFLIYFQGTGAADDSGLPNDRFFAVRPEGSVSTLKIQRTERGDSAVYLCASSSTRGDEQFFGPGTRLTVL.

V usage is TRBV5-1 and J usage is TRBJ1-1; D unclear. The CDR3 runs 15 residues. Germline V gene data show CDR1 as SGHRS and CDR2 as YFSETQ. V was trimmed by 2 bases and J by 1 base, leaving 12 bases between them. CDR3 residues: CASSFDWEGNTEAFF. DNA for the CDR3: TGCGCCAGCAGCTTTGATTGGGAGGGGAACACTGAAGCTTTCTTT.

The chain has TRBV7-6 and TRBJ2-3; 10 nucleotides align to TRBD2. The CDR3 covers 16 residues. Per the germline V gene, CDR1 is SGHVS and CDR2 is FNYEAQ. V lost 4 bases and J lost 5; bases outside the gene matches: 9. The CDR3 DNA reads TGTGCCAGCAGCTCCCAGCGGGGGGGCCGGGGAGATACGCAGTATTTT. Encoded protein: CASSSQRGGRGDTQYF.

The rearrangement uses TRBV19 and TRBJ1-5, with TRBD1 matching 7 bases. The CDR3 is made up of 14 amino acids. CDR1 and CDR2 from the germline V gene are LNHDA and SQIVND (reference sequence). V lost 10 bases to trimming and J lost 0 bases; unmatched junction nucleotides: 6. The CDR3 nucleotides read TGTGCCAACCCGGACAGGTATAGCAATCAGCCCCAGCATTTT. As protein: CANPDRYSNQPQHF.

The chain links TRBV19 to TRBJ1-1; 7 positions agree with TRBD1. The CDR3 is made up of 12 amino acids. V lost 5 bases and J lost 8; bases outside the gene matches: 5. Germline lookup yields CDR1 LNHDA and CDR2 SQIVND (reference sequence). In nucleotides, the CDR3 is TGTGCCAGTAGTCATCGACAGGGAGAAGCTTTCTTT. Protein: CASSHRQGEAFF.

In its sample, this clone was seen a few times. The chain uses TRBV2 and TRBJ1-3; maybe TRBD1 (6 bases). The germline CDR1 and CDR2 sequences are SNHLY and FYNNEI. The CDR3 extends over 15 amino acids. V was pared by 3 bases and J by 4 bases, with 13 bases between. The CDR3 is CASSESTGLGNTIYF. The CDR3 coding sequence is TGTGCCAGCAGTGAGAGCACAGGGCTCGGAAACACCATATATTTT.

The chain joins TRBV7-3 to TRBJ1-2; TRBD1 is a possible D gene (6 bases). Per the germline V gene, CDR1 is SGHTA and CDR2 is FQGTGA. The CDR3 totals 15 residues. V was pared by 4 bases and J by 2 bases, with 14 bases between. CDR3 sequence (DNA): TGTGCCAGCAGCTCACAGGGCGGTCTGAACTATGGCTACACCTTC. It codes for CASSSQGGLNYGYTF. Full variable domain (missing parts from reference TRBV7-3 and TRBJ1-2): GAGVSQTPSNKVTEKGKYVELRCDPISGHTALYWYRQSLGQGPEFLIYFQGTGAADDSGLPNDRFFAVRPEGSVSTLKIQRTERGDSAVYLCASSSQGGLNYGYTFGSGTRLTVV.

This clone was observed once. The V and J genes are TRBV28 and TRBJ1-1; perhaps TRBD1 as D (6 bases). CDR1 is MDHEN, CDR2 SYDVKM, per germline. The V end was cut by 5 bases, the J end by 7 bases, with 14 bases between. The CDR3 totals 13 residues. CDR3 protein: CASSPPGTFEAFF. CDR3 DNA: TGTGCCAGCAGTCCGCCGGGGACATTTGAAGCTTTCTTT.

The chain is built from TRBV7-9 and TRBJ1-1; 12 bases are a match to TRBD1. V was clipped by 3 bases and J by 5 bases; unmatched bases: 1. This CDR3 region has 14 residues. Looked up from germline, CDR1 is SEHNR and CDR2 is FQNEAQ (reference sequence). The CDR3 DNA sequence: TGTGCCAGCAGCTTGGGACAGGGGGCGACTGAAGCTTTCTTT. Translation: CASSLGQGATEAFF.

This clone was picked up a small number of times. The chain couples TRBV19 to TRBJ2-5, with a possible D match to TRBD1 (5 bases). V shed 4 bases and J shed 5 bases, with 8 bases lying between them. The CDR3 loop spans 12 amino acids. Germline V gene lookup returns CDR1 LNHDA and CDR2 SQIVND (reference sequence). CDR3 amino acids: CASSTAGETQYF. The CDR3 nucleotides read TGTGCCAGTAGTACGGCAGGGGAGACCCAGTACTTC.

The V and J genes are TRBV6-5 and TRBJ1-2, with D possibly matching TRBD1 (5 bases). Germline V gene sequence: CDR1 MNHEY, CDR2 SVGAGI. With 0 bases removed from V and 8 bases from J, the gap between germline ends came to 16 bases. The CDR3 covers 15 residues. In DNA, the CDR3 is TGTGCCAGCAGTTACTCGGATGATCAGGGAGGAGGCTACACCTTC. It is translated as CASSYSDDQGGGYTF.

The rearrangement joins TRBV19 to TRBJ1-3; TRBD1 matches at 12 bases. The V and J ends lost 7 bases and 2 bases, in that order; junction bases with no gene match: 6. CDR1 and CDR2 from the germline V gene are LNHDA and SQIVND (reference sequence). The CDR3 has 16 amino acids. The CDR3 DNA reads TGTGCCAGTATTGGGGGGGACAGGGGGCCTGGAAACACCATATATTTT. Its translation: CASIGGDRGPGNTIYF.